One and the same sample provided the 14 T cell receptor beta chains below, sequenced in a study of radiotherapy plus CTLA-4 blockade in lung cancer (dated by TCRdb to about 2018). The library was made by the immunoSEQ multiplex PCR assay. Held by TCRdb, this immuneACCESS table contains in-frame sequences only and omits some clones. Under half of the omission traces to an unresolved V gene where checked; the cause of the rest is unknown. The sample table records 55,000 to 80,000 clones; around three quarters of these occur just once. Roughly 4.7% of the sample is held by the ten biggest clonotypes. The material sequenced was peripheral blood, taken from a patient treated with radiotherapy plus ipilimumab. The receptors come from a human donor with non-small cell lung cancer who had a complete response to radiotherapy plus ipilimumab.

This clone has a handful of counts. The J gene is TRBJ2-4, the V gene TRBV28; D is undetermined. Germline CDR1 reads MDHEN; CDR2 reads SYDVKM. The CDR3 is 15 amino acids. V was cut by 5 bases and J by 1 base, with 12 bases left in between. The CDR3 region is CASSPGILAKNIQYF. The CDR3 bases are TGTGCCAGCAGTCCTGGAATCCTGGCCAAAAACATTCAGTACTTC.

The V and J genes are TRBV5-5 and TRBJ1-4, with 9 nucleotides matching TRBD1. J was trimmed by 8 bases and V by 2 bases; bases with no gene match: 13. CDR3 length equals 17 residues. The germline V gene has CDR1 SGHKS and CDR2 YYEKEE (reference sequence). CDR3 nucleotides: TGTGCCAGCAGCTTATCCACCGGGTGGACAGGGGACGAAAAACTGTTTTTT. It translates to CASSLSTGWTGDEKLFF.

The gene calls are TRBV30 and TRBJ1-1; 8 bases align to TRBD1. The CDR3 is 15 residues long. CDR1 GTSNPN and CDR2 SVGIG come from the germline V gene (reference sequence). With V trimmed by 1 base and J by 4 bases, 8 bases remained unmatched. The CDR3 loop is CAWSGHRGGSTEAFF. CDR3 DNA sequence: TGTGCCTGGAGTGGACACAGGGGGGGTAGCACTGAAGCTTTCTTT.

There are a few counts of this clone. This sequence joins TRBV7-9 and TRBJ2-7, with TRBD1 matching over 9 bases. This CDR3 is 14 amino acids long. Germline V gene lookup returns CDR1 SEHNR and CDR2 FQNEAQ (reference sequence). Germline trimming cut 3 bases from V and 7 bases from J; bases unmatched to any gene: 7. The CDR3 region is CASSFRDRVGEQYF. CDR3 coding DNA: TGTGCCAGCAGCTTCCGGGACAGGGTGGGTGAGCAGTACTTC.

The chain has TRBV25-1 and TRBJ1-6; D gene ambiguous. The CDR3 has 14 amino acids. Germline V gene data show CDR1 as MGHDK and CDR2 as SYGVNS. V was shortened by 8 bases and J by 6 bases, with 14 bases between the two germline ends. The CDR3 sequence: CASGSKPSNSPLHF. CDR3 sequence (DNA): TGTGCCAGCGGATCGAAGCCCAGTAATTCACCCCTCCACTTT.

V is TRBV6-5 and J is TRBJ1-6; the D is unclear. The germline V gene encodes CDR1 MNHEY and CDR2 SVGAGI. V shed 2 bases and J shed 7 bases, with 6 bases lying between them. CDR3 length equals 13 residues. CDR3: CASSYRANSPLHF. As DNA, the CDR3 is TGTGCCAGCAGTTACAGGGCCAATTCACCCCTCCACTTT.

CDR3 bases: TGTGCCAGCAGCCCAGGGGGTTCGGGTGGCTACACCTTC. Amino acid sequence: CASSPGGSGGYTF. This rearrangement joins TRBV28 to TRBJ1-2, with 7 bases identical to TRBD1. The trim removed 6 bases at V and 7 bases at J, leaving 8 bases unmatched. Germline V gene sequence: CDR1 MDHEN, CDR2 SYDVKM. CDR3 length: 13 amino acids.

V is TRBV5-1 and J is TRBJ2-1; a possible D gene is TRBD1 (5 bases). This CDR3 is built from 16 residues. Germline V gene lookup returns CDR1 SGHRS and CDR2 YFSETQ. Trimming pared 3 bases from V and 0 bases from J, leaving 13 bases between. DNA of the CDR3: TGCGCCAGCAGCTCGGGCGCTGGGGCCTCCTACAATGAGCAGTTCTTC. Its translation: CASSSGAGASYNEQFF.

The chain couples TRBV5-1 to TRBJ2-3; unclear D gene. Looked up from germline, CDR1 is SGHRS and CDR2 is YFSETQ. The CDR3 extends over 14 amino acids. Trimming took 2 bases from V and 3 from J, leaving 10 bases between them. The CDR3 nucleotides read TGCGCCAGCAGCTTACGACCAACGACAGATACGCAGTATTTT. This encodes CASSLRPTTDTQYF.

V is TRBV5-6 and J is TRBJ1-4; D ambiguous. V shed 3 bases and J shed 8 bases, with 14 bases lying between them. The CDR3 contains 14 residues. Germline CDR1 is SGHDT and CDR2 is YYEEEE. The CDR3, as DNA: TGTGCCAGCAGCTGGGAGAGGGAGTTCGAAAAACTGTTTTTT. It is translated as CASSWEREFEKLFF.

The chain links TRBV6-6 to TRBJ2-7; no firm D call. Germline V gene sequence: CDR1 MNHNY, CDR2 SVGAGI (reference sequence). The V and J ends lost 0 bases and 7 bases respectively, with 13 bases between them. The CDR3 length is 14 residues. CDR3 DNA sequence: TGTGCCAGCAGTTACTCTACGATATCTCCAGAGCAGTACTTC. It yields the protein CASSYSTISPEQYF.

This chain uses TRBV7-6 with TRBJ2-7; no clear D. The CDR3 sequence is 14 residues long. Trimming pared 1 base from V and 6 bases from J, leaving 13 bases between. CDR1 SGHVS and CDR2 FNYEAQ come from the germline V gene. CDR3: CASSLGRPGAEQYV. The DNA for the CDR3 is TGTGCCAGCAGCTTAGGTCGGCCGGGTGCCGAGCAGTACGTC.

The genes are TRBV6-5 and TRBJ1-1; D not resolved. V was trimmed by 2 bases and J by 4 bases, leaving 14 bases between them. This CDR3 contains 15 residues. The germline CDR1 and CDR2 sequences are MNHEY and SVGAGI. In nucleotides, the CDR3 is TGTGCCAGCAGTTACCGGCTGGTTCGGGGCACTGAAGCTTTCTTT. It encodes CASSYRLVRGTEAFF.

This chain links TRBV19 with TRBJ2-1, with D possibly called TRBD1 or TRBD2 (6 bases each). V was trimmed by 6 bases and J by 8 bases, leaving 14 bases between them. The CDR3 is made up of 13 amino acids. The germline CDR1 and CDR2 sequences are LNHDA and SQIVND (reference sequence). The CDR3 bases are TGTGCCAGTAGATACAGGGAGGTTTATGAGCAGTTCTTC. Translation gives CASRYREVYEQFF.